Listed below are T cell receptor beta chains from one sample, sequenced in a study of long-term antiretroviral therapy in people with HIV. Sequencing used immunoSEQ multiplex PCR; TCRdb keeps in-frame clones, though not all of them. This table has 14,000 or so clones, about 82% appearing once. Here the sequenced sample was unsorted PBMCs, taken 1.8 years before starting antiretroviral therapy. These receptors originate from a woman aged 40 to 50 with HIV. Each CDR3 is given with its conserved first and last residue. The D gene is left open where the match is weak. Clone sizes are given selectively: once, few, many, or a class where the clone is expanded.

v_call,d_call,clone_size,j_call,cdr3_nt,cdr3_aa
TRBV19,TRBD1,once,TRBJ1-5,TGTGCCAGTAGTGCGCAGGGGGGGGGTCAGCCCCAGCATTTT,CASSAQGGGQPQHF
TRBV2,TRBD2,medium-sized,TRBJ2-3,TGTGCCAGCAGCGGACTAGCGGTAACAGATACGCAGTATTTT,CASSGLAVTDTQYF
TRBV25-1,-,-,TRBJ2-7,TGTGCCAGCAGTGAAACAGGATACGAGCAGTACTTC,CASSETGYEQYF
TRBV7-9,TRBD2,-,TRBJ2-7,TGTGCCAGCAGCTCCCCGACTAGCGGAGTCACCTACGAGCAGTACTTC,CASSSPTSGVTYEQYF
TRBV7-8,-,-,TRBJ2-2,TGTGCCAGCAGCTCAAGGGTTCCCGGGGAGCTGTTTTTT,CASSSRVPGELFF
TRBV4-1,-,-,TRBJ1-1,TGCGCCAGCAGCCAAGAAGCCAACTCGGGCACTGAAGCTTTCTTT,CASSQEANSGTEAFF
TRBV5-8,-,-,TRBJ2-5,TGTGCCAGCAGCTTGACCGGGACATCGGGGACCCAGTACTTC,CASSLTGTSGTQYF
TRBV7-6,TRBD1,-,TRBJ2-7,TGTGCCAGCAGCCCGACAGGGTCCTACGAGCAGTACTTC,CASSPTGSYEQYF
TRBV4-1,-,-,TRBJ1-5,TGCGCCAGCAGCCAAGATCGGGCAGCTTATCAGCCCCAGCATTTT,CASSQDRAAYQPQHF
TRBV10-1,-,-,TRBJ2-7,TGCGCCAGCAGTGAGTCGAACATGTACTTC,CASSESNMYF
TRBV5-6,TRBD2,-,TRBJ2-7,TGTGCCAGCAGCCGAGACTCGGGGGGCGAGCAGTACTTC,CASSRDSGGEQYF
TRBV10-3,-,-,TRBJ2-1,TGTGCCATCAGTGAAGGGGGCAATGAGCAGTTCTTC,CAISEGGNEQFF
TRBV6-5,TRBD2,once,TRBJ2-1,TGTGCCAGCAGTCCGGGACTAGCGGACTACAATGAGCAGTTCTTC,CASSPGLADYNEQFF
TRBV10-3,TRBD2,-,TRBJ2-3,TGTGCCATCAGCCTCGACGGGAGGTATACGCAGTATTTT,CAISLDGRYTQYF
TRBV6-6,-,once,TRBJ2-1,TGTGCCAGCAGTTACGCCCGGTCCGGGGATGAGCAGTTCTTC,CASSYARSGDEQFF
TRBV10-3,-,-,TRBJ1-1,TGTGCCATGAGGACCGAGAACACTGAAGCTTTCTTT,CAMRTENTEAFF
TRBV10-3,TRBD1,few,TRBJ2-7,TGTGCCACCAAGGGGACAGGAGCCTACGAGCAGTACTTC,CATKGTGAYEQYF
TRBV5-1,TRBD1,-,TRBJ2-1,TGCGCCAGCAGCGCAACGACCGGGACAGGGTCCTACAATGAGCAGTTCTTC,CASSATTGTGSYNEQFF
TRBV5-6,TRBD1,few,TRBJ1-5,TGTGCCAGCAGCTTGGGACAGGGGAGACAGCCCCAGCATTTT,CASSLGQGRQPQHF
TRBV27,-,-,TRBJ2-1,TGTGCCAGCAGTTTAGCCCAGAGCTCCTACAATGAGCAGTTCTTC,CASSLAQSSYNEQFF
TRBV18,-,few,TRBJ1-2,TGTGCCAGCTCACCGGACAGTAACTATGGCTACACCTTC,CASSPDSNYGYTF
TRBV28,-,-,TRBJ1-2,TGTGCCAGCAGTTTGGTCGTCATTAACTATGGCTACACCTTC,CASSLVVINYGYTF
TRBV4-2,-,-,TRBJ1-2,TGTGCCAGCAGCCAAGATACGGGGTACGGCTACACCTTC,CASSQDTGYGYTF
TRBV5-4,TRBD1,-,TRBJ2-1,TGTGCCAGCAGCCCGGCCACCCGGGACAGGGGCAACAATGAGCAGTTCTTC,CASSPATRDRGNNEQFF
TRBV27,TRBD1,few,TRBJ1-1,TGTGCCACACGACCCGGGACAGTGAACACTGAAGCTTTCTTT,CATRPGTVNTEAFF
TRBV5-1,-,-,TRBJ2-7,TGCGCCAGCAGTTCCGCTGTGGTGAATCGAGACGAGCAGTACTTC,CASSSAVVNRDEQYF
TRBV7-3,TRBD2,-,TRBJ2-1,TGTGCCAGCAGCTTAGGGCTAGCGGACAATGAGCAGTTCTTC,CASSLGLADNEQFF
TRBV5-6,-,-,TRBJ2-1,TGTGCCAGCAGCTTGGATACAATCTCCTACAATGAGCAGTTCTTC,CASSLDTISYNEQFF
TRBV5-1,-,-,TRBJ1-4,TGCGCCAGCAGCTTACAGGGTGAAGGAACTAATGAAAAACTGTTTTTT,CASSLQGEGTNEKLFF
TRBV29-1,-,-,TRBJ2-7,TGCAGCGTTGACCGGGTTAGCGGTACCTACGAGCAGTACTTC,CSVDRVSGTYEQYF